This TCR beta chain was identified in a study of molecular identifiers for immune sequencing clone quantification. General study points: Underestimated sizes of highly expanded clones could result from identical TCR molecules that share a barcode. Effector cells had over 98% of their molecules in clones above 20 RNA copies, while naive cells had under 1%.

TCRdb re-derived calls from the PCR reads in MiXCR, one entry per CDR3 protein. The sample lists roughly 55,000 distinct CDR3 sequences, roughly 38% occurring once. Source material for naive CD8 libraries was about 17,000 to 1,100,000 sorted cells, with 10%, 30% or 50% RNA. Sorting recovered naive CD8 T cells on a CD8+CD4-CCR7+CD45RA+ profile. V lost 4 bases and J lost 2; bases outside the gene matches: 7. The CDR3 loop spans 15 amino acids. The germline gives CDR1 MDHEN, CDR2 SYDVKM. In the case of this clonotype: Its target is unknown.

The sequence was obtained from a human donor in good health. Some libraries in this study had Jurkat cell RNA spiked in. Sequenced material: naive CD8+ T cells from blood, with Jurkat cell RNA spiked in. Subset in this sample: FACS-sorted CD8+CD4-CCR7+CD45RA+ naive T cells. The V gene is TRBV28, the J gene TRBJ2-5, with 7 nucleotides matching TRBD2. CDR3 nucleotides: TGTGCCAGCAGTTCCCTGGGAGGGGCGCAAGAGACCCAGTACTTC. Its protein is CASSSLGGAQETQYF.